This passage covers 8 T cell receptor beta chains from one sample sequenced in a study of regulatory T cells. Study-level points and caveats: In CD3G-deficient patients, conventional CD4+ T cells were enriched for hydrophobic CDR3 residues at positions 6 and 7.

Amplification used 52 TRBV primers and 13 TRBJ primers. Clones were read by immunoSEQ multiplex PCR, and TCRdb kept only the in-frame ones, dropping some. The repertoire holds under 30,000 clones, with about 88% as singletons. These receptors' antigens are unknown. The sample consisted of conventional CD4+ T cells sorted from blood. The receptors derive from a child aged 5-17 years with CD3G deficiency.

The V call is TRBV28, the J call TRBJ2-1, with 7 bases aligning to TRBD2. With 4 bases clipped from V and 7 bases from J, the junction kept 10 bases outside the gene matches. Germline V gene sequence: CDR1 MDHEN, CDR2 SYDVKM. The CDR3 runs to 15 residues. In DNA, the CDR3 is TGTGCCAGCAGTTCCGGCGGGGGACCGGCTAATGAGCAGTTCTTC. It is translated as CASSSGGGPANEQFF.

In this sample, this clone turned up once. In the same sample, other DNA sequences code for this CDR3. This rearrangement joins TRBV6-1 to TRBJ1-2; D is unclear. CDR3 size: 12 residues. V was clipped by 4 bases and J by 2 bases, with 5 bases between them. Germline values: CDR1 MNHNS, CDR2 SASEGT. CDR3 residues: CASSAENYGYTF. CDR3 bases: TGTGCCAGCAGTGCCGAAAACTATGGCTACACCTTC.

This clone is classed as medium-sized. This sample also contains other DNA sequences that code for the same CDR3. V usage is TRBV28 and J usage is TRBJ2-3, with 12 bases lining up with TRBD2. Trimming at V came to 4 bases and at J to 4 bases, leaving 6 bases not matched to a gene. Per germline, CDR1 MDHEN and CDR2 SYDVKM. The CDR3 contains 16 residues. The CDR3 coding sequence is TGTGCCAGCAGTTCCCCGACTAGCGGGAGCCCAGATACGCAGTATTTT. Protein product: CASSSPTSGSPDTQYF.

This clone was detected only once. V usage is TRBV19 and J usage is TRBJ2-2; D remains unclear. Trimming took 6 bases from V and 3 from J, leaving 11 bases between them. The CDR3 consists of 14 residues. The germline CDR1 and CDR2 sequences are LNHDA and SQIVND (reference sequence). The CDR3 spells CASRQVVYTGELFF. The CDR3 nucleotides are TGTGCCAGTAGGCAGGTTGTGTACACCGGGGAGCTGTTTTTT.

This clone showed up just once. The chain couples TRBV19 to TRBJ2-7; 9 bases match TRBD1. V shed 5 bases, J shed 6 bases, and the junction held 5 bases outside the gene matches. Germline V CDR1 and CDR2: LNHDA, SQIVND (reference sequence). CDR3 length: 13 residues. In nucleotides, the CDR3 is TGTGCCAGTAGTTCGACAGGGGGGTCCGAGCAGTACTTC. The encoded protein is CASSSTGGSEQYF.

This chain links TRBV28 with TRBJ2-7; 9 positions match TRBD1. V gave up 4 bases and J gave up 1 base; unmatched junction bases: 5. This CDR3 has 15 residues. Germline V lookup: CDR1 MDHEN, CDR2 SYDVKM. CDR3 sequence reads: CASSSGTGISYEQYF. CDR3 DNA sequence: TGTGCCAGCAGTTCCGGGACAGGGATATCCTACGAGCAGTACTTC.

V is TRBV28 and J is TRBJ2-7; TRBD2 agrees at 9 bases. Germline V gene sequence: CDR1 MDHEN, CDR2 SYDVKM. Trimming cost V 3 bases and J 0 bases; bases outside gene matches: 6. The CDR3 runs 16 residues. Written as DNA, the CDR3 is TGTGCCAGCAGTTTCAGTCTAGCGGGACTCTCCTACGAGCAGTACTTC. It encodes CASSFSLAGLSYEQYF.

A single count supports this clone. The chain combines TRBV28 with TRBJ2-7; 7 positions match TRBD1. The ends lost 3 bases at V and 2 bases at J; junction bases unmatched: 4. There are 14 residues in the CDR3. In germline, CDR1 is MDHEN, CDR2 SYDVKM. The CDR3 here is CASSLGDRTYEQYF. CDR3 DNA: TGTGCCAGCAGTTTGGGGGACAGAACCTACGAGCAGTACTTC.